Below, one TCR beta chain is given with its context. Its matching antigen is unknown. The junction differs from germline at one of its ends, possibly a read error. Synthesis of TCR beta cDNA was carried out from 500 ng total RNA with a constant-region primer. Employing slightly modified ARM-PCR, three nested multiplex PCR rounds were run, and these gave rise to the TCR beta libraries. Primers for the first two PCR rounds were TRBV1-TRBV30 forward primers and a C-beta reverse primer (approximately 10 cycles per round). TCRdb itself ran the multiplex PCR reads through MiXCR, one entry per CDR3 protein. Of approximately 110,000 distinct CDR3 sequences in the sample, 50% to 80% were seen once. The CDR3 length is 15 residues. CDR1 is SGHTA and CDR2 is FQGTGA in the germline V gene. Unsorted bulk tissue (roughly 20-31 mg) underwent RNA and DNA co-extraction. The authors sampled five separate regions per tumor.

This sample was taken from a study of tumor-infiltrating lymphocytes in primary liver carcinoma. Points from the study as a whole: Tumors carried a top-250-clone fraction significantly exceeding that of blood (p = 0.039). Lesser overlap characterized tumor-adjacent and tumor-blood pairs relative to tumor region pairs. Presence in all five tumor regions was observed for only about 8-25% of top clones.

The sample taken for sequencing was liver tumor tissue from sampling region 3. Subset denoted: tumor region T3, left-lateral pole. V usage is TRBV7-3 and J usage is TRBJ2-1, with 8 bases fitting TRBD2. The clonotype was recovered from a woman aged 60-70 years with primary liver carcinoma and hepatitis B virus infection. The CDR3 loop is CASSALSGAYYEQFF. For the CDR3, the DNA is TGTGCCAGCAGCGCCCTTAGCGGGGCCTACTATGAGCAGTTCTTC.